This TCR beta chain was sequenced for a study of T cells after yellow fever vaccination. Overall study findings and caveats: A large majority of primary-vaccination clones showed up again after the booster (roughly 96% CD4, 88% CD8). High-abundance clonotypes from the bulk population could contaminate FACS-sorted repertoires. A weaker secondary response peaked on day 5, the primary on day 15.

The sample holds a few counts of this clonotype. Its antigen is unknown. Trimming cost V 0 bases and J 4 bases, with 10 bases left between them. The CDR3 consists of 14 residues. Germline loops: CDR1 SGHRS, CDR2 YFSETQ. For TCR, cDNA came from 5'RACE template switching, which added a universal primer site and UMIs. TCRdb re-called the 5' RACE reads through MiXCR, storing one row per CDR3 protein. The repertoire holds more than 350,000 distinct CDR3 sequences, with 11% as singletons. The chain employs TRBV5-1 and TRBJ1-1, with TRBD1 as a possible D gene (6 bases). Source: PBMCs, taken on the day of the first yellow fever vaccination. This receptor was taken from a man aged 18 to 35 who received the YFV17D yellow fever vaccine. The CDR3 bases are TGCGCCAGCAGCTTGGAGCCGACAGGCACTGAAGCTTTCTTT. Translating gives CASSLEPTGTEAFF.